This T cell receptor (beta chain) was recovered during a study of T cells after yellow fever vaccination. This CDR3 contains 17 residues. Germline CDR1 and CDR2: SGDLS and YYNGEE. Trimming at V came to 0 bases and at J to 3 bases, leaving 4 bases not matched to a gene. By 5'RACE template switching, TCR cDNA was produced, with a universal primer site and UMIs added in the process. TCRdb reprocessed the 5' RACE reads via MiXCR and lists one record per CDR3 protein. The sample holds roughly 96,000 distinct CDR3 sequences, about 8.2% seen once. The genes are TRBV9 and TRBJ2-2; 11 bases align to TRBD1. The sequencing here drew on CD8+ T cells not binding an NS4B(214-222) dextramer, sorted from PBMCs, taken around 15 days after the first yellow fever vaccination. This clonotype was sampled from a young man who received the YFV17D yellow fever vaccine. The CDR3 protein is CASSVAQDRGHTGELFF. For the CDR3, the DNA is TGTGCCAGCAGCGTAGCTCAGGACAGGGGGCACACCGGGGAGCTGTTTTTT.